These T cell receptor beta chains were read from a single sample in a study of graft-versus-host responses after intestinal transplantation. Using immunoSEQ multiplex PCR, the repertoire was profiled, and TCRdb retains in-frame clones only, with some absent. This sample has 11,000 to 15,000 clones; around 96% occur once, and the top ten carry about 0.75%. The sequencing here drew on PBMCs, taken 9 days after transplant. The receptors come from a human patient who received an intestinal transplant, so some T cells may come from the graft donor. Both conserved end residues are part of each CDR3. The D gene is left open where the match is weak. Clone size is given for some rows only: seen once, a few or many times, or a class if the clone is expanded.

CDR3aa | CDR3nt | v_gene | d_gene | j_gene | abundance
CASSYVGGSHEQFF | TGTGCCAGCAGTTACGTGGGCGGGAGCCATGAGCAGTTCTTC | TRBV6-6 | TRBD2 | TRBJ2-1 | .
CASRTGSTDTQYF | TGTGCCAGCAGGACAGGGAGCACAGATACGCAGTATTTT | TRBV21-1 | . | TRBJ2-3 | .
CASSLRGPSAEETQYF | TGTGCCAGCAGCTTAAGGGGGCCCTCGGCCGAAGAGACCCAGTACTTC | TRBV7-9 | TRBD1 | TRBJ2-5 | .
CASSLNPGLYGYTF | TGTGCCAGCAGCTTAAATCCGGGTCTCTATGGCTACACCTTC | TRBV7-9 | . | TRBJ1-2 | .
CASSLYRGSYNEQFF | TGTGCCAGCAGTTTATACAGGGGCTCCTACAATGAGCAGTTCTTC | TRBV28 | TRBD1 | TRBJ2-1 | .
CASSVGGTTGNEQFF | TGTGCCAGCAGCGTGGGGGGGACTACCGGCAATGAGCAGTTCTTC | TRBV9 | TRBD2 | TRBJ2-1 | .
CASSLETGLYEQYF | TGTGCCAGCAGCTTGGAGACAGGGCTCTACGAGCAGTACTTC | TRBV5-4 | TRBD1 | TRBJ2-7 | .
CATSRDFWGSLSDEQFF | TGTGCCACCAGCAGAGATTTTTGGGGGAGCCTTTCGGATGAGCAGTTCTTC | TRBV15 | . | TRBJ2-1 | .
CASTLSGQGPGYTF | TGTGCCAGCACCCTTTCGGGACAGGGGCCTGGCTACACCTTC | TRBV7-9 | TRBD1 | TRBJ1-2 | few
CASSLGGRGTQYF | TGTGCCAGCAGCTTAGGGGGCAGGGGGACCCAGTACTTC | TRBV7-9 | . | TRBJ2-5 | .
CASSSDGLNTEAFF | TGTGCCAGCAGTTCGGACGGGTTGAACACTGAAGCTTTCTTT | TRBV27 | . | TRBJ1-1 | .
CASSITSLGQASYGYTF | TGTGCCAGTAGTATAACGTCACTGGGACAGGCCAGCTATGGCTACACCTTC | TRBV19 | TRBD1 | TRBJ1-2 | .
CASSPLTGRFQETQYF | TGTGCCAGCAGTCCCCTGACAGGGAGGTTCCAAGAGACCCAGTACTTC | TRBV28 | . | TRBJ2-5 | once
CASSLQGVITDTQYF | TGTGCCAGCAGTTTACAGGGGGTTATCACAGATACGCAGTATTTT | TRBV27 | TRBD1 | TRBJ2-3 | .
CASSYGGLGSGNTIYF | TGTGCCAGCAGCTACGGGGGACTGGGCTCTGGAAACACCATATATTTT | TRBV5-5 | . | TRBJ1-3 | .
CATSREADRPSTDTQYF | TGTGCCACCAGCAGGGAAGCCGACAGGCCCTCCACAGATACGCAGTATTTT | TRBV15 | . | TRBJ2-3 | .
CASSLDRDRRSGNTIYF | TGTGCCAGCAGCTTAGATAGGGACAGGCGCTCTGGAAACACCATATATTTT | TRBV7-9 | TRBD1 | TRBJ1-3 | .
CASTSRQGLSYEQYF | TGTGCCAGCACTTCACGGCAGGGGTTATCCTACGAGCAGTACTTC | TRBV27 | . | TRBJ2-7 | .
CASSHFPQGSDYNEQFF | TGTGCCAGCAGCCACTTCCCACAGGGGTCGGACTACAATGAGCAGTTCTTC | TRBV2 | TRBD1 | TRBJ2-1 | .
CASSMFVLANYGYTF | TGTGCCAGTAGTATGTTTGTCTTAGCTAACTATGGCTACACCTTC | TRBV19 | . | TRBJ1-2 | .
CAIRLAGITDTQYF | TGTGCCATCAGACTAGCGGGAATCACAGATACGCAGTATTTT | TRBV10-3 | TRBD2 | TRBJ2-3 | .
CASSGRTSGSPYEQYF | TGCGCCAGCAGCGGGAGGACTAGCGGGAGCCCCTACGAGCAGTACTTC | TRBV5-1 | TRBD2 | TRBJ2-7 | once
CASRSGVRELFF | TGTGCCAGCAGGTCAGGGGTCCGGGAGCTGTTTTTT | TRBV6-5 | . | TRBJ2-2 | .
CASSQNQGERTSGTDTQYF | TGTGCCAGCAGCCAAAATCAGGGGGAAAGGACTAGCGGCACAGATACGCAGTATTTT | TRBV11-2 | TRBD2 | TRBJ2-3 | .
CATRTGTGSGTEAFF | TGTGCCACCAGGACCGGGACAGGGTCGGGCACTGAAGCTTTCTTT | TRBV15 | TRBD1 | TRBJ1-1 | .
CASSPIQGALYTGELFF | TGTGCCAGCAGCCCAATACAGGGGGCGCTTTACACCGGGGAGCTGTTTTTT | TRBV7-9 | TRBD1 | TRBJ2-2 | .
CAWSLEAGTGESYEQYF | TGTGCCTGGAGCCTTGAAGCCGGGACAGGGGAATCCTACGAGCAGTACTTC | TRBV30 | TRBD1 | TRBJ2-7 | .
CASSSPLQGAGDTQYF | TGTGCCAGCAGTTCTCCCCTACAGGGGGCAGGGGATACGCAGTATTTT | TRBV28 | TRBD1 | TRBJ2-3 | .
CSVVGGRAIWETQYF | TGCAGCGTTGTAGGAGGGAGGGCCATCTGGGAGACCCAGTACTTC | TRBV29-1 | TRBD2 | TRBJ2-5 | .
CASSALGTDLTDTQYF | TGTGCCAGCAGCGCCCTAGGTACGGACCTCACAGATACGCAGTATTTT | TRBV7-9 | . | TRBJ2-3 | .
CATSRTSGRTDTQYF | TGTGCCACCAGCAGGACTAGCGGGAGGACAGATACGCAGTATTTT | TRBV15 | TRBD2 | TRBJ2-3 | .
CASSPLSSNEQYF | TGTGCCAGCAGCCCCCTCTCCAGCAACGAGCAGTACTTC | TRBV27 | . | TRBJ2-7 | .
CASGLGTSTGELFF | TGTGCTAGTGGTTTGGGGACTAGCACCGGGGAGCTGTTTTTT | TRBV12-5 | TRBD2 | TRBJ2-2 | .
CASTEGNYGYTF | TGTGCCAGTACAGAGGGGAACTATGGCTACACCTTC | TRBV19 | . | TRBJ1-2 | .
CASSEFKGNRQPQHF | TGTGCCAGCAGTGAGTTTAAAGGGAATCGACAGCCCCAGCATTTT | TRBV2 | . | TRBJ1-5 | .
CASRGQGTYEQYF | TGTGCCAGCAGGGGACAGGGCACCTACGAGCAGTACTTC | TRBV4-2 | TRBD1 | TRBJ2-7 | .
CASWAERAKNIQYF | TGTGCCAGCTGGGCTGAACGAGCCAAAAACATTCAGTACTTC | TRBV6-5 | . | TRBJ2-4 | .
CASSENLDRGADTIYF | TGTGCCAGCAGTGAAAACTTAGACAGGGGGGCAGACACCATATATTTT | TRBV6-1 | TRBD1 | TRBJ1-3 | .
CASSPQGDEQYF | TGCGCCAGCAGCCCACAAGGGGACGAGCAGTACTTC | TRBV5-1 | . | TRBJ2-7 | .
CASSESILSYEQYF | TGTGCCAGCAGTGAATCGATTCTCTCCTACGAGCAGTACTTC | TRBV25-1 | . | TRBJ2-7 | .
CASSPQGVEQYF | TGTGCCAGCAGTCCGCAGGGGGTCGAGCAGTACTTC | TRBV27 | TRBD1 | TRBJ2-7 | .
CASSLQGVKTQYF | TGTGCCAGCAGTTTACAGGGTGTGAAGACCCAGTACTTC | TRBV28 | . | TRBJ2-5 | .
CASSEAFLKNIQYF | TGTGCCAGCAGTGAAGCGTTCCTCAAAAACATTCAGTACTTC | TRBV6-1 | . | TRBJ2-4 | once
CSVKPTGAAYNEQFF | TGCAGCGTTAAGCCGACAGGGGCTGCCTACAATGAGCAGTTCTTC | TRBV29-1 | TRBD1 | TRBJ2-1 | .
CASSPRQDLFF | TGTGCCAGCAGCCCGCGACAGGACCTGTTTTTT | TRBV7-9 | . | TRBJ1-4 | few
CASSYSASASGNTIYF | TGTGCCAGCAGTTACTCGGCCTCAGCCTCTGGAAACACCATATATTTT | TRBV6-5 | . | TRBJ1-3 | .
CATSKRDSNNEQFF | TGTGCCACCAGTAAAAGGGACAGCAACAATGAGCAGTTCTTC | TRBV15 | TRBD1 | TRBJ2-1 | .
CASSIEGAASEQYF | TGTGCCAGTAGTATAGAAGGGGCAGCCTCAGAGCAGTACTTC | TRBV19 | . | TRBJ2-7 | .
CATSRTFEGTLGYTF | TGTGCCACCAGCAGGACCTTTGAGGGGACGTTGGGCTACACCTTC | TRBV15 | . | TRBJ1-2 | once
CASSLVGGERDEQFF | TGCGCCAGCAGCTTGGTTGGCGGGGAACGGGATGAGCAGTTCTTC | TRBV5-1 | . | TRBJ2-1 | .
CASSLAGGYTGELFF | TGTGCCAGCAGTTTGGCAGGAGGATACACCGGGGAGCTGTTTTTT | TRBV27 | . | TRBJ2-2 | .
CASSLVATGTEAFF | TGTGCCAGCAGCTTAGTGGCGACAGGCACTGAAGCTTTCTTT | TRBV11-2 | . | TRBJ1-1 | .
CASTPIQWSDEQFF | TGTGCCAGCACCCCGATCCAATGGTCCGATGAGCAGTTCTTC | TRBV28 | . | TRBJ2-1 | .
CASSLGMNTEAFF | TGTGCCAGCAGCCTAGGAATGAACACTGAAGCTTTCTTT | TRBV6-5 | . | TRBJ1-1 | once
CASSAGGIYNEQFF | TGTGCCAGCAGTGCGGGGGGAATCTACAATGAGCAGTTCTTC | TRBV27 | TRBD2 | TRBJ2-1 | .
CASSFVQGAGDGYTF | TGTGCCAGCAGTTTCGTTCAGGGGGCCGGGGATGGCTACACCTTC | TRBV27 | TRBD1 | TRBJ1-2 | .
CASGREATGYTF | TGTGCCAGCGGCCGGGAGGCCACTGGCTACACCTTC | TRBV28 | . | TRBJ1-2 | .